These 5 T cell receptor beta chains originate from one sample sequenced in a study of cytomegalovirus exposure and HLA in healthy donors. Researchers ran the PCR with 60 Vbeta and 13 Jbeta primers. Libraries were prepared by immunoSEQ multiplex PCR; TCRdb keeps only in-frame clonotypes and omits some of them. This sample has some 120,000 clones, with around three quarters found just once. Sequenced sample: PBMCs. These receptors were taken from a man between 18 and 29 years old in good health and CMV-seropositive.

The CDR3, as DNA: TGTGCCAGCAGCTTGGGTAGCGGGGGCCCCGGGGATACGCAGTATTTT. Translating it yields CASSLGSGGPGDTQYF. The chain is built from TRBV5-5 and TRBJ2-3; TRBD2 matches 9 bases. Trimming cost V 0 bases and J 6 bases; bases outside gene matches: 8. The CDR3 has 16 amino acids. Germline CDR1 is SGHKS and CDR2 is YYEKEE (reference sequence).

CDR3 coding DNA: TGTGCCAGCAGCTTAGCGCCACTAGCGGTCCACAATGAGCAGTTCTTC. It encodes CASSLAPLAVHNEQFF. The chain has TRBV7-8 and TRBJ2-1; 8 bases are a match to TRBD2. With V trimmed by 0 bases and J by 5 bases, 6 bases remained unmatched. This CDR3 contains 16 residues. Germline assignment: CDR1 SGHVS and CDR2 FQNEAQ.

This chain joins TRBV9 and TRBJ2-7; perhaps TRBD2 as D (5 bases). The CDR3 totals 13 residues. V lost 4 bases and J 0 bases, leaving 8 bases between the germline ends. CDR1 SGDLS and CDR2 YYNGEE come from the germline V gene. Here the CDR3 DNA reads TGTGCCAGCAGCAGAGGGTACTCCTACGAGCAGTACTTC. The encoded protein is CASSRGYSYEQYF.

This chain uses TRBV6-5 with TRBJ2-1, with TRBD1 identical over 7 bases. CDR3 length: 14 amino acids. The germline V gene encodes CDR1 MNHEY and CDR2 SVGAGI. Losses at the gene ends were 5 bases for V and 4 bases for J; bases not matched to a gene: 5. The CDR3 spells CASSNTGQYNEQFF. CDR3 coding DNA: TGTGCCAGCAGTAACACGGGACAGTACAATGAGCAGTTCTTC.

Only a few counts were recorded for this clone. The chain combines TRBV7-8 with TRBJ1-2; TRBD1 aligns across 7 bases. The CDR3 is 15 amino acids. Trimming took 3 bases from V and 4 from J; bases not matched to a gene: 8. Germline values: CDR1 SGHVS, CDR2 FQNEAQ. This chain's CDR3 is CASSFRQGGGYGYTF. The DNA of the CDR3 is TGTGCCAGCAGCTTCCGACAGGGTGGCGGCTATGGCTACACCTTC.